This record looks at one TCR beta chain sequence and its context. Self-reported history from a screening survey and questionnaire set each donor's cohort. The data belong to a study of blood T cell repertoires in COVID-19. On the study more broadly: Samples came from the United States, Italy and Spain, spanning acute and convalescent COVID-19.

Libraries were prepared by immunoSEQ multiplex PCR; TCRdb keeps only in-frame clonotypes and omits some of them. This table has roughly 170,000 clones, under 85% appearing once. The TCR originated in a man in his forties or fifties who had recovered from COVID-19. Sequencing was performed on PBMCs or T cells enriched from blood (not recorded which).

The CDR3 DNA follows: TGTGCCAGTCTAATACAGGGGGCCAGCAATCAGCCCCAGCATTTT. Its translation: CASLIQGASNQPQHF. The gene calls are TRBV19 and TRBJ1-5; 9 positions match TRBD1. Germline V gives CDR1 LNHDA, CDR2 SQIVND (reference sequence). V lost 8 bases to trimming and J lost 1 base; unmatched junction nucleotides: 6. The CDR3 is made up of 15 amino acids.